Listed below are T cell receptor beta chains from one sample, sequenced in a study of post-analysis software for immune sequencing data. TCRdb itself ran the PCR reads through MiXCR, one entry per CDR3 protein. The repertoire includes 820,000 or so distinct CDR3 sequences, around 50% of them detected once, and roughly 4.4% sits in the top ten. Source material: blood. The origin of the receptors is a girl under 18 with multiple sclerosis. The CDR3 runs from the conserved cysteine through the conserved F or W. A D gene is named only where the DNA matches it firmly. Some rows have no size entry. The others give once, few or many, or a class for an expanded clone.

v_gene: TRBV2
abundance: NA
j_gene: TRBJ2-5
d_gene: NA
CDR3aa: CASTGSQETQYF
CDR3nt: TGTGCCAGCACCGGCAGCCAAGAGACCCAGTACTTC

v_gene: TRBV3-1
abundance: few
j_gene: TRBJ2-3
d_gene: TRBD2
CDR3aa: CASSHFSSGGTDTQYF
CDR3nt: TGTGCCAGCAGCCATTTCTCTAGCGGAGGCACAGATACGCAGTATTTT

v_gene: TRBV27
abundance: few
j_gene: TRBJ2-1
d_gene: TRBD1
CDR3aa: CASSKGTGGYNEQFF
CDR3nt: TGTGCCAGCAGTAAAGGGACAGGGGGTTACAATGAGCAGTTCTTC

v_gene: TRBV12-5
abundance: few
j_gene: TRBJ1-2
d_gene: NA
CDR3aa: CASGLAGPANYGYTF
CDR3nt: TGTGCTAGTGGTTTGGCCGGGCCAGCTAACTATGGCTACACCTTC

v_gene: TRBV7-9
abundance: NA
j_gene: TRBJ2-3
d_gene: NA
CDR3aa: CASSASSGSTDTQYF
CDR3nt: TGTGCCAGCAGCGCCTCCAGCGGTAGCACAGATACGCAGTATTTT

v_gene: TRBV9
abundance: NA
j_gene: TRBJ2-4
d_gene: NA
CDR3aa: CASSVGGQGSKNIQYF
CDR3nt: TGTGCCAGCAGCGTAGGGGGCCAGGGAAGCAAAAACATTCAGTACTTC

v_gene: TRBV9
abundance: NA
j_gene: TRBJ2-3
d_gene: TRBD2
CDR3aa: CASSVDRLAGTSTDTQYF
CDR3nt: TGTGCCAGCAGCGTAGATAGGCTAGCGGGCACTAGCACAGATACGCAGTATTTT

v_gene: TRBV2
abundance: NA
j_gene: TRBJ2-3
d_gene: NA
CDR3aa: CASPPSGVFTDTQYF
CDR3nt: TGTGCCAGCCCTCCCTCCGGGGTCTTCACAGATACGCAGTATTTT

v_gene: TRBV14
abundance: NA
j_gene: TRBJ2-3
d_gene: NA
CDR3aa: CASSQDRAALRDTQYF
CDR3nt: TGTGCCAGCAGCCAAGATCGGGCAGCTTTGAGAGATACGCAGTATTTT

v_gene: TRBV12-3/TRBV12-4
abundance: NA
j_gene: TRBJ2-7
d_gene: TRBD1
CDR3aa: CAISGQDSSYEQYF
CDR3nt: TGTGCCATCAGTGGACAGGACAGCTCCTACGAGCAGTACTTC

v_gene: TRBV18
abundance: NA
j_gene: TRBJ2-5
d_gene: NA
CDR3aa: CASSPPGVEGTQYF
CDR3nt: TGTGCCAGCTCACCACCAGGGGTGGAAGGGACCCAGTACTTC

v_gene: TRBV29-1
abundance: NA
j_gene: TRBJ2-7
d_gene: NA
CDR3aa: CSVEEEYGEYF
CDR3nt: TGCAGCGTTGAAGAGGAGTACGGGGAGTACTTC

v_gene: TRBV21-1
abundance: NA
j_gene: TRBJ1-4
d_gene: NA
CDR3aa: CASSGIMNRGEDEKLFF
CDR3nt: TGTGCCAGCAGCGGAATAATGAACAGGGGAGAGGATGAAAAACTGTTTTTT

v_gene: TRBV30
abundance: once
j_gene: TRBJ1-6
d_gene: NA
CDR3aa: CAWSVPGPGSPLHF
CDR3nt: TGTGCCTGGAGTGTACCCGGGCCGGGGTCACCCCTCCACTTT

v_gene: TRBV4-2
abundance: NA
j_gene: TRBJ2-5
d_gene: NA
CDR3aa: CASSQAWKETQYF
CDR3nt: TGTGCCAGCAGCCAAGCTTGGAAAGAGACCCAGTACTTC

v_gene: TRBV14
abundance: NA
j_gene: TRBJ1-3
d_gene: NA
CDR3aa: CASSPPGPGSGNTIYF
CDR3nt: TGTGCCAGCAGCCCCCCGGGTCCCGGGTCTGGAAACACCATATATTTT

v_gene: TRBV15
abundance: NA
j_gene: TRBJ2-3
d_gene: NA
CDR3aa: CATSGRHSTDTQYF
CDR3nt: TGTGCCACCAGCGGGCGGCACAGCACAGATACGCAGTATTTT

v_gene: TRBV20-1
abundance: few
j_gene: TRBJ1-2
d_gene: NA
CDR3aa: CSGSSNGGYTF
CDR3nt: TGCAGTGGGAGCTCGAACGGTGGCTACACCTTC

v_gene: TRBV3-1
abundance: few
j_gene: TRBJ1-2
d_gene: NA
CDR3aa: CASSQGIRAGQDGYTF
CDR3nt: TGTGCCAGCAGCCAAGGCATCAGGGCAGGGCAAGATGGCTACACCTTC

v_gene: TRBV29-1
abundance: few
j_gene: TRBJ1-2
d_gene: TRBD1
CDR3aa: CSVTGQGVEGYTF
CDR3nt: TGCAGCGTTACGGGACAGGGGGTTGAAGGCTACACCTTC

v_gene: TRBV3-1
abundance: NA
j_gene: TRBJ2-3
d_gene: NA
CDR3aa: CASSHRALRRTDTQYF
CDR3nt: TGTGCCAGCAGCCACCGGGCCTTAAGGCGCACAGATACGCAGTATTTT

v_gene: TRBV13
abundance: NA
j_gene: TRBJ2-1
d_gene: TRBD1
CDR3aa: CASSLGQGLAHNEQFF
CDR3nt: TGTGCCAGCAGCCTAGGACAGGGGCTGGCGCACAATGAGCAGTTCTTC

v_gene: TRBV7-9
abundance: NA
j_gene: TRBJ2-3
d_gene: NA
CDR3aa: CAGRDLLRDMQYF
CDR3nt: TGTGCCGGCCGGGACTTGTTAAGAGATATGCAGTATTTT

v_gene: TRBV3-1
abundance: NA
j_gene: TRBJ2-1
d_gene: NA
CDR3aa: CASSQAPGPYNEQFF
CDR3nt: TGTGCCAGCAGCCAGGCCCCCGGACCCTACAATGAGCAGTTCTTC

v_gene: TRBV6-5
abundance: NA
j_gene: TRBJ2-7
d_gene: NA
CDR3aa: CTSSPPEGYEQYF
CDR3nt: TGTACCAGCAGTCCGCCGGAGGGCTACGAGCAGTACTTC

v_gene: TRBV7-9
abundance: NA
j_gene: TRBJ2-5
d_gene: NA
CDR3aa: CASSSPIPADNQETQYF
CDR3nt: TGTGCCAGCAGCTCGCCCATCCCAGCTGACAATCAAGAGACCCAGTACTTC

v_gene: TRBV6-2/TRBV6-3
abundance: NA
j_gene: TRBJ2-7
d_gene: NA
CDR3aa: CASSRVMYEQYF
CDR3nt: TGTGCCAGCAGCCGAGTCATGTACGAGCAGTACTTC

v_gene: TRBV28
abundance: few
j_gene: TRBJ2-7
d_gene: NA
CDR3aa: CASSLIQSYEQYF
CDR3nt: TGTGCCAGCAGTTTGATACAGTCCTACGAGCAGTACTTC

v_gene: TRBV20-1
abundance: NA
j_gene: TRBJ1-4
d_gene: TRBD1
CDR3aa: CRATRTGANEKLFF
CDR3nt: TGCCGTGCCACTAGGACAGGGGCTAATGAAAAACTGTTTTTT

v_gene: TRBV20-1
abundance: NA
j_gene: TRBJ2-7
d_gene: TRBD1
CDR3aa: CSASSRDRGPSSYEQYF
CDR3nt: TGCAGTGCTTCGTCCCGGGACAGGGGGCCGAGCTCCTACGAGCAGTACTTC

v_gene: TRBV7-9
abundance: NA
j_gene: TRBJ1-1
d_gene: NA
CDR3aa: CASSRGGGIPPLNTEAFF
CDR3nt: TGTGCCAGCAGCCGGGGCGGGGGGATCCCTCCCCTGAACACTGAAGCTTTCTTT

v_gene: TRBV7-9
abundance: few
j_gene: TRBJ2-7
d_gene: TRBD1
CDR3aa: CASSFLTGSSYEQYF
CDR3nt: TGTGCCAGCAGCTTTTTGACAGGGAGCTCCTACGAGCAGTACTTC

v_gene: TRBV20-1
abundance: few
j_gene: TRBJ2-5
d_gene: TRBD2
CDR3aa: CSARPYSGRGETQYF
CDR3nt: TGCAGTGCTAGACCATACTCAGGGAGGGGAGAGACCCAGTACTTC

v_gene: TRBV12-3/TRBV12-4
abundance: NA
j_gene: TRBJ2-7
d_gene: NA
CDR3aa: CASSWAENSYEQYF
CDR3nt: TGTGCCAGCAGTTGGGCAGAGAACTCCTACGAGCAGTACTTC

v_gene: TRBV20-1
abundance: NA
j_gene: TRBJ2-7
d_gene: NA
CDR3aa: CSARVPGTYEQYF
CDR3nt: TGCAGTGCTAGAGTGCCAGGGACCTACGAGCAGTACTTC

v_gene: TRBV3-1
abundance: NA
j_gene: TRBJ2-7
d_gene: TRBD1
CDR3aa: CASSQTGGAPYEQYF
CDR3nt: TGTGCCAGCAGCCAAACAGGGGGCGCCCCATACGAGCAGTACTTC

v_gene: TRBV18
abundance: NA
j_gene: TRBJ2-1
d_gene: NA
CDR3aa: CASSGGHNEQFF
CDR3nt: TGTGCCAGCTCTGGCGGCCACAATGAGCAGTTCTTC

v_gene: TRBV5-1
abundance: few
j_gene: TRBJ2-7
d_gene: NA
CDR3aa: CASTFEGQSGYEQYF
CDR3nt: TGCGCCAGCACCTTCGAGGGACAATCGGGCTACGAGCAGTACTTC

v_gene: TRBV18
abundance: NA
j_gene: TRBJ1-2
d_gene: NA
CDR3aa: CASLPVAGPFSYGYTF
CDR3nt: TGTGCCAGCCTGCCGGTGGCGGGCCCTTTCTCCTATGGCTACACCTTC

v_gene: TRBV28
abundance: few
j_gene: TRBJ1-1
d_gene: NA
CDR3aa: CASSFLPRMGNTEAFF
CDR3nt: TGTGCCAGCAGTTTTCTACCCAGAATGGGAAACACTGAAGCTTTCTTT

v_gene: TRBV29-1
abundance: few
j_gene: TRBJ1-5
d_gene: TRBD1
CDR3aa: CSVGGDSLNQPQHF
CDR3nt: TGCAGCGTTGGGGGGGACAGTCTCAATCAGCCCCAGCATTTT

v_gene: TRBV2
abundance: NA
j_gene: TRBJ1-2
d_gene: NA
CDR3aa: CASSVKGIGYTF
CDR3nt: TGTGCCAGCAGTGTGAAGGGGATTGGCTACACCTTC

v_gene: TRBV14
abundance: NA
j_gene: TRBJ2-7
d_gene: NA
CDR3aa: CASRHNGRGSYEQYF
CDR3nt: TGTGCCAGCAGGCATAATGGACGCGGCTCCTACGAGCAGTACTTC